This T cell receptor (beta chain) came from a study of OX40 agonist ivuxolimab in advanced cancers. Findings and limits, study-wide: Clonal expansion by week 6 occurred in CD4+ and CD8+ blood T cells (at 0.1 to 3.0 mg/kg).

This clone was seen just once. Its matching antigen is unknown. Data came from immunoSEQ multiplex PCR; TCRdb stores just in-frame clones and leaves some out. The sample has more than 5,500 clones, under 90% seen once. The germline V gene encodes CDR1 SEHNR and CDR2 FQNEAQ (reference sequence). The V end was cut by 2 bases, the J end by 0 bases, with 7 bases between. The CDR3 has 14 residues. The chain couples TRBV7-9 to TRBJ2-5; D is uncertain. Specimen: CD4+ or CD8+ T cells sorted from blood, collected in a trial of the OX40 agonist ivuxolimab. This receptor was taken from an adult with an advanced solid tumor such as melanoma, head and neck, liver or kidney cancer. This CDR3 is CASSLYADQETQYF. In DNA form, the CDR3 reads TGTGCCAGCAGCTTATATGCAGACCAAGAGACCCAGTACTTC.